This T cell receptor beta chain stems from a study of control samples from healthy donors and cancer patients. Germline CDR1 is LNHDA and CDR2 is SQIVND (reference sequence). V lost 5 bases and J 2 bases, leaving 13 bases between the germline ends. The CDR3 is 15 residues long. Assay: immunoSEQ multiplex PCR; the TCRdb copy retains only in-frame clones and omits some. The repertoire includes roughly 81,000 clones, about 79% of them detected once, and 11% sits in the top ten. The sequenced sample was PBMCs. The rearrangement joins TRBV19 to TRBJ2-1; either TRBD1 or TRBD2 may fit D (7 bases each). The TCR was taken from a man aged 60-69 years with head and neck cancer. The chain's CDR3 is CASSGGGTAYNEQFF. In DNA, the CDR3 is TGTGCCAGTAGTGGGGGGGGGACAGCCTACAATGAGCAGTTCTTC.